The 12 T cell receptor beta chains in this list originate from one sample, sequenced in a study of blood T cell repertoires in COVID-19. The table came from immunoSEQ multiplex PCR; TCRdb's copy has only in-frame clones and leaves some out. The table lists 240,000 or so clones, about 82% of them singletons. The specimen sequenced was PBMCs or T cells enriched from blood (not recorded which). These receptors all come from a woman in her forties or fifties who had recovered from COVID-19.

This clone was observed a single time. The V and J genes are TRBV5-1 and TRBJ1-2; D gene uncertain. Trimming removed 0 bases from V and 5 bases from J, with 14 bases in between. Germline CDR1 and CDR2: SGHRS and YFSETQ. The CDR3 is made up of 15 amino acids. CDR3 loop: CASSLGGEKEYGYTF. The DNA of the CDR3 is TGCGCCAGCAGCTTGGGGGGAGAGAAGGAGTATGGCTACACCTTC.

This clone was detected only once. This chain connects TRBV7-2 to TRBJ2-7; the match to TRBD2 covers 10 bases. Germline assignment: CDR1 SGHTA and CDR2 FQGNSA. The CDR3 runs 15 residues. With 1 base clipped from V and 4 bases from J, the junction kept 4 bases outside the gene matches. This chain's CDR3 is CASSLGLAGVYEQYF. CDR3 bases: TGTGCCAGCAGCTTAGGGCTAGCGGGAGTATACGAGCAGTACTTC.

The V and J genes are TRBV9 and TRBJ1-6; perhaps TRBD1 as D (5 bases). The germline V and J ends were trimmed by 4 bases and 6 bases, with 14 bases remaining between them. CDR3 length: 15 amino acids. The germline CDR1 and CDR2 sequences are SGDLS and YYNGEE. CDR3 DNA: TGTGCCAGCAGCCCCGGAGGGGTAGGTAATTCACCCCTCCACTTT. This sequence encodes CASSPGGVGNSPLHF.

The rearrangement links TRBV7-9 to TRBJ1-2; 11 bases line up with TRBD1. Germline V gene sequence: CDR1 SEHNR, CDR2 FQNEAQ (reference sequence). After removal of 8 bases from V and 3 bases from J, the junction contained 8 bases not matched to a gene. The CDR3 covers 15 residues. CDR3 protein: CASYFPGQGDYGYTF. CDR3 in DNA: TGTGCCAGCTACTTCCCGGGACAGGGGGACTATGGCTACACCTTC. Full variable domain (missing parts from reference TRBV7-9 and TRBJ1-2): DTGVSQNPRHKITKRGQNVTFRCDPISEHNRLYWYRQTLGQGPEFLTYFQNEAQLEKSRLLSDRFSAERPKGSFSTLEIQRTEQGDSAMYLCASYFPGQGDYGYTFGSGTRLTVV.

Points on this clone: This sequence may be a read error, since a much larger clone differs from it by one base. In the same sample, other DNA sequences code for this CDR3. The chain is built from TRBV28 and TRBJ2-5; 9 bases fit TRBD1. CDR3 length equals 15 residues. Germline assignment: CDR1 MDHEN and CDR2 SYDVKM. DNA for the CDR3: TGTGCCAGCAGTTCCCCGGGACAGGGAACGGAGACTCAGTACTTC. Translating it yields CASSSPGQGTETQYF.

This rearrangement joins TRBV7-2 to TRBJ2-6, with 8 bases lining up with TRBD1. The V and J ends lost 3 bases and 4 bases, in that order; junction bases with no gene match: 5. Germline-derived CDR1 and CDR2 are SGHTA and FQGNSA. The CDR3 loop spans 16 amino acids. The CDR3 DNA follows: TGTGCCAGCAGCTTCCCAGGGGGCGCCGGGGCCAACGTCCTGACTTTC. This translates into CASSFPGGAGANVLTF.

The gene calls are TRBV28 and TRBJ1-6; D gene uncertain. Germline values: CDR1 MDHEN, CDR2 SYDVKM. This CDR3 is built from 15 residues. V lost 7 bases, J lost 0 bases, and 10 bases lay in between. This CDR3 reads CASKFESSYNSPLHF. CDR3 sequence (DNA): TGTGCCAGCAAGTTTGAGAGCTCCTATAATTCACCCCTCCACTTT.

V gene TRBV7-9 combines with J gene TRBJ2-7; 7 bases are shared with TRBD1. The CDR3 extends over 13 amino acids. Germline V gene lookup returns CDR1 SEHNR and CDR2 FQNEAQ (reference sequence). The V and J ends lost 5 bases and 7 bases, in that order; junction bases with no gene match: 8. CDR3 in DNA: TGTGCCAGCAGCCTGACAGGGAATGAGGAGCAGTACTTC. Protein product: CASSLTGNEEQYF.

This rearrangement joins TRBV11-3 to TRBJ2-7, with 8 bases fitting TRBD2. Germline CDR1 SGHNT, CDR2 YENEEA. The CDR3 consists of 15 residues. The V and J ends lost 5 bases and 3 bases, in that order; junction bases with no gene match: 9. Here the CDR3 DNA reads TGTGCCAGCAGCAGAGCGGGGGACCACAGCTACGAGCAGTACTTC. Its translation: CASSRAGDHSYEQYF.

This clone showed up many times. The chain is built from TRBV7-9 and TRBJ2-1, with TRBD1 matching 9 bases. Trimming took 5 bases from V and 6 from J; bases not matched to a gene: 14. The CDR3 contains 17 residues. Germline assignment: CDR1 SEHNR and CDR2 FQNEAQ (reference sequence). CDR3 nucleotides: TGTGCCAGCAGCCCAATGTCCGACAGGGGGTTTCGCAATGAGCAGTTCTTC. Protein product: CASSPMSDRGFRNEQFF.

The J gene is TRBJ1-4, the V gene TRBV5-1; no clear D. This CDR3 has 15 amino acids. Germline CDR1 reads SGHRS; CDR2 reads YFSETQ. V lost 4 bases and J lost 4, with 14 bases in between. Here the CDR3 DNA reads TGCGCCAGCAGCCCCGGGGAGCTCGTTAATGAAAAACTGTTTTTT. It is translated as CASSPGELVNEKLFF.

This chain connects TRBV19 to TRBJ2-2, with 8 bases identical to TRBD1. Trimming cost V 6 bases and J 4 bases; bases outside gene matches: 4. The CDR3 runs 14 residues. Germline V lookup: CDR1 LNHDA, CDR2 SQIVND (reference sequence). DNA of the CDR3: TGTGCCAGTAGCCAAACAGGGGGCACCGGGGAGCTGTTTTTT. Translating gives CASSQTGGTGELFF.